The sample holds many counts of the clone carrying this T cell receptor (beta chain). Its antigen is as yet unknown. These data are taken from a study of CD8 T cells in ankylosing spondylitis. The study, taken as a whole, reports: For ankylosing spondylitis blood, a TCR beta motif of 8 or 9 highly homologous variants appeared characteristic.

V was cut by 8 bases and J by 6 bases, with 15 bases left in between. The CDR3 sequence is 13 residues long. MiXCR, run by TCRdb on the 5' RACE reads, gives a single entry per CDR3 protein. The sample lists around 430,000 distinct CDR3 sequences, 15% to 20% seen once, with approximately 1% in the top ten. The V and J genes are TRBV12-3 or TRBV12-4 and TRBJ2-3, with TRBD1 as a possible D gene (5 bases). The sequence was collected from a male donor with ankylosing spondylitis. The sample was blood, either unsorted or a sorted T cell fraction (not recorded which). CDR3: CASADSPPDTQYF. Here the CDR3 DNA reads TGTGCCAGCGCTGACAGCCCGCCGGATACGCAGTATTTT.